Listed below are T cell receptor beta chains from one sample, sequenced in a study of ipilimumab plus nivolumab after autologous stem cell transplantation. The method was immunoSEQ multiplex PCR; TCRdb's version includes in-frame clones alone and lacks a portion of them. The data contain tens of thousands of clones, around 80% of them seen just once; the ten biggest clones take up 2% to 2.5%. The starting material was PBMCs, obtained in a trial of ipilimumab plus nivolumab as post-transplant consolidation. The source is a male donor with diffuse large B-cell lymphoma. Each CDR3 is given with its conserved first and last residue. A D gene is named only where the DNA matches it firmly. Not every row has a clone size; where given, it reads once, few, many or a size class.

d_call,j_call,v_call,clone_size,cdr3_aa,cdr3_nt
TRBD1,TRBJ2-4,TRBV19,NA,CASSMGQGGNIQYF,TGTGCCAGTAGTATGGGACAGGGGGGAAACATTCAGTACTTC
NA,TRBJ2-3,TRBV7-9,NA,CASSLSGTDTQYF,TGTGCCAGCAGCTTATCAGGGACAGATACGCAGTATTTT
NA,TRBJ1-1,TRBV27,NA,CASSLYRGRGAFF,TGTGCCAGCAGTTTATATCGGGGGCGCGGAGCTTTCTTT
TRBD1,TRBJ1-1,TRBV27,once,CASSFDRDTEAFF,TGTGCCAGCAGTTTCGACAGGGACACTGAAGCTTTCTTT
NA,TRBJ1-2,TRBV5-4,few,CASTLGGTLYGYTF,TGTGCCAGCACCCTGGGGGGTACCCTCTATGGCTACACCTTC
NA,TRBJ2-5,TRBV12-5,NA,CASGQGRGETQYF,TGTGCTAGTGGACAGGGGCGGGGAGAGACCCAGTACTTC
TRBD1,TRBJ1-2,TRBV19,once,CASSLVGTGINYGYTF,TGTGCCAGTAGCCTGGTGGGGACAGGTATTAACTATGGCTACACCTTC
NA,TRBJ1-2,TRBV10-3,NA,CAISPGTMDGYTF,TGTGCCATCAGTCCCGGGACCATGGATGGCTACACCTTC
NA,TRBJ2-7,TRBV5-5,NA,CASSLDGYEQYF,TGTGCCAGCAGCTTGGACGGCTACGAGCAGTACTTC
TRBD1,TRBJ1-2,TRBV19,NA,CASSQRQGRTNYGYTF,TGTGCCAGTAGTCAACGACAGGGAAGGACTAACTATGGCTACACCTTC
NA,TRBJ1-2,TRBV5-4,NA,CASSSKGYRANYGYTF,TGTGCCAGCAGCTCGAAGGGGTACAGGGCTAACTATGGCTACACCTTC
TRBD1,TRBJ2-7,TRBV6-6,NA,CASSGTGVGYYEQYF,TGTGCCAGCAGTGGGACAGGGGTAGGGTACTACGAGCAGTACTTC
NA,TRBJ1-6,TRBV7-9,NA,CASSKPGNSPLHF,TGTGCCAGCAGCAAACCAGGGAATTCACCCCTCCACTTT
NA,TRBJ2-7,TRBV5-1,NA,CASSLGQIAAEQYF,TGCGCCAGCAGCTTGGGGCAGATCGCCGCCGAGCAGTACTTC
NA,TRBJ1-6,TRBV4-1,NA,CASSQDGGRGSSYNSPLHF,TGCGCCAGCAGCCAAGATGGGGGGCGGGGGAGCTCCTATAATTCACCCCTCCACTTT
TRBD1,TRBJ2-6,TRBV29-1,NA,CSARTGAASGANVLTF,TGCAGCGCTCGGACAGGGGCGGCCTCTGGGGCCAACGTCCTGACTTTC
NA,TRBJ1-4,TRBV5-1,NA,CASSLEGASQRELFF,TGCGCCAGCAGCTTGGAAGGTGCCAGCCAGAGAGAGCTGTTTTTT
NA,TRBJ1-4,TRBV11-2,once,CASSLRRREGEKLFF,TGTGCCAGCAGTCTCCGGCGCAGGGAGGGGGAAAAACTGTTTTTT
NA,TRBJ2-1,TRBV21-1,NA,CASERPPGTSGPFAYNEQFF,TGTGCCAGTGAACGTCCCCCAGGGACTAGCGGACCCTTTGCCTACAATGAGCAGTTCTTC
NA,TRBJ1-2,TRBV7-2,NA,CASSLVRGGGYTF,TGTGCCAGCAGCTTAGTTAGGGGCGGTGGCTACACCTTC
TRBD2,TRBJ2-5,TRBV11-2,NA,CASSFLAGGLETQYF,TGTGCCAGCAGCTTTCTAGCGGGGGGGCTAGAGACCCAGTACTTC
NA,TRBJ2-7,TRBV13,NA,CASSLPYGVDRYEQYF,TGTGCCAGCAGCTTACCTTATGGGGTGGACCGCTACGAGCAGTACTTC
TRBD2,TRBJ2-5,TRBV6-6,NA,CASSFSGGLSETQYF,TGTGCCAGCAGTTTTAGCGGGGGGTTGAGCGAGACCCAGTACTTC
NA,TRBJ1-1,TRBV29-1,few,CSVELLAEAFF,TGCAGCGTTGAGCTTTTGGCTGAAGCTTTCTTT
NA,TRBJ2-7,TRBV2,once,CASSEPSRTDYEQYF,TGTGCCAGCAGTGAACCCAGTCGGACAGATTACGAGCAGTACTTC
NA,TRBJ2-2,TRBV6-1,NA,CASSEGTGELFF,TGTGCCAGCAGTGAAGGCACCGGGGAGCTGTTTTTT
TRBD2,TRBJ2-5,TRBV7-6,NA,CASSPGLAGGRWETQYF,TGTGCCAGCAGCCCAGGACTAGCGGGGGGGAGGTGGGAGACCCAGTACTTC
NA,TRBJ1-5,TRBV30,NA,CAWRMAATDSHF,TGTGCCTGGAGAATGGCGGCAACGGATTCGCATTTT
TRBD2,TRBJ2-3,TRBV9,NA,CASSARGDYTDTQYF,TGTGCCAGCAGCGCCCGGGGGGACTACACAGATACGCAGTATTTT
TRBD1,TRBJ2-5,TRBV4-1,NA,CASSQGPMRTGSRSETQYF,TGCGCCAGCAGCCAAGGGCCGATGAGGACAGGGAGTCGGTCAGAGACCCAGTACTTC
NA,TRBJ2-5,TRBV13,NA,CASSWYYRGGDQETQYF,TGTGCCAGCAGCTGGTATTACAGGGGGGGTGACCAAGAGACCCAGTACTTC
NA,TRBJ2-2,TRBV7-2,NA,CASSLSAGLAGELFF,TGTGCCAGCAGCTTATCGGCGGGCCTGGCCGGGGAGCTGTTTTTT
NA,TRBJ1-3,TRBV5-6,NA,CASSLAGNTSGNTIYF,TGTGCCAGCAGCTTGGCCGGCAACACCTCTGGAAACACCATATATTTT
NA,TRBJ1-6,TRBV13,few,CASSKSQGFGNSPLHF,TGTGCCAGCAGCAAAAGCCAGGGATTTGGTAATTCACCCCTCCACTTT
NA,TRBJ1-6,TRBV11-2,NA,CASSQGQGTSPLHF,TGTGCCAGCAGCCAAGGGCAGGGGACTTCACCCCTCCACTTT
NA,TRBJ2-2,TRBV5-1,NA,CASSYQAGNTGELFF,TGCGCCAGCAGCTACCAGGCGGGGAACACCGGGGAGCTGTTTTTT
NA,TRBJ1-1,TRBV2,NA,CASSAQGQENTEAFF,TGTGCCAGCAGTGCCCAGGGGCAGGAGAACACTGAAGCTTTCTTT
NA,TRBJ2-1,TRBV19,NA,CASSMGDRLPSYNEQFF,TGTGCCAGTAGTATGGGCGACAGGCTGCCCTCCTACAATGAGCAGTTCTTC
NA,TRBJ1-2,TRBV4-2,NA,CASSLLPAGANYGYTF,TGTGCCAGCAGCCTTCTCCCGGCAGGGGCTAACTATGGCTACACCTTC
NA,TRBJ1-1,TRBV18,NA,CASSEGGDTEAFF,TGTGCCAGCTCCGAAGGGGGGGACACTGAAGCTTTCTTT
TRBD2,TRBJ2-3,TRBV2,NA,CASSERLAGPDTQYF,TGTGCCAGCAGTGAACGACTAGCGGGGCCAGATACGCAGTATTTT
TRBD2,TRBJ2-1,TRBV6-5,NA,CASSYFRGAGGEQFF,TGTGCCAGCAGTTACTTCCGCGGAGCCGGGGGGGAGCAGTTCTTC
TRBD2,TRBJ2-3,TRBV18,many,CASSPRASGGPTDTQYF,TGTGCCAGCTCACCTAGGGCTAGCGGGGGGCCCACAGATACGCAGTATTTT
NA,TRBJ2-5,TRBV5-1,once,CASSPGSQETQYF,TGCGCCAGCAGCCCAGGGTCCCAAGAGACCCAGTACTTC
TRBD1,TRBJ1-2,TRBV10-3,NA,CAIRRDSSDGYTF,TGTGCCATCAGAAGGGACAGCTCGGATGGCTACACCTTC
TRBD1,TRBJ2-7,TRBV10-3,NA,CATVYGQGATYEQYF,TGTGCCACCGTTTACGGACAGGGGGCTACCTACGAGCAGTACTTC
NA,TRBJ2-6,TRBV18,NA,CASSPPGPGHLGANVLTF,TGTGCCAGCTCACCACCTGGCCCCGGACATCTCGGGGCCAACGTCCTGACTTTC
NA,TRBJ1-1,TRBV7-8,NA,CASSPAGNGVTEAFF,TGTGCCAGCAGCCCGGCAGGGAACGGGGTCACTGAAGCTTTCTTT
TRBD2,TRBJ2-5,TRBV7-6,NA,CASSLYPPSGGPGVQETQYF,TGTGCCAGCAGCTTATATCCCCCTAGCGGGGGGCCGGGGGTGCAAGAGACCCAGTACTTC
NA,TRBJ1-4,TRBV5-1,NA,CASSLQANEKLFF,TGCGCCAGCAGCTTACAGGCTAATGAAAAACTGTTTTTT
NA,TRBJ2-7,TRBV5-1,NA,CASSLEAPAYEQYF,TGCGCCAGCAGCTTGGAAGCACCCGCCTACGAGCAGTACTTC
NA,TRBJ2-3,TRBV19,NA,CASSLPGGARGTQYF,TGTGCCAGTAGCCTCCCTGGGGGGGCCAGGGGTACGCAGTATTTT
NA,TRBJ1-1,TRBV15,once,CATSRQYGTEAFF,TGTGCCACCAGCCGCCAGTACGGCACTGAAGCTTTCTTT